The 9 T cell receptor beta chains below come from one sample, sequenced in a study of PD-L1 blockade in urothelial cancer. Using immunoSEQ multiplex PCR, the repertoire was profiled, and TCRdb retains in-frame clones only, with some absent. The sample has about 52,000 clones, 84% seen once. The sequencing used PBMCs, collected around atezolizumab (anti-PD-L1) treatment. These receptors were obtained from a man in his forties with urothelial cancer.

In its sample, this clone was seen a few times. The V and J genes are TRBV5-6 and TRBJ2-1, with a weak D call TRBD1 (5 bases). The CDR3 sequence is 16 residues long. Trimming pared 4 bases from V and 6 bases from J, leaving 20 bases between. Germline V gives CDR1 SGHDT, CDR2 YYEEEE. In DNA form, the CDR3 reads TGTGCCAGCAGCGCTATGCAGGGTATTGGGTTCAATGAGCAGTTCTTC. Encoded protein: CASSAMQGIGFNEQFF.

The chain is built from TRBV6-5 and TRBJ2-3; 7 bases fit TRBD2. This CDR3 spans 11 amino acids. CDR1 MNHEY and CDR2 SVGAGI come from the germline V gene. The trim removed 6 bases at V and 11 bases at J, leaving 5 bases unmatched. This chain's CDR3 is CASSSTSRQYF. DNA of the CDR3: TGTGCCAGCAGCTCGACTAGCCGGCAGTATTTT.

V usage is TRBV30 and J usage is TRBJ2-5; TRBD2 is a possible D gene (6 bases). The CDR3 length is 16 residues. Germline V gene lookup returns CDR1 GTSNPN and CDR2 SVGIG (reference sequence). With 0 bases removed from V and 3 bases from J, the gap between germline ends came to 17 bases. CDR3 protein: CAWSVRPEGLKETQYF. CDR3 DNA sequence: TGTGCCTGGAGTGTGAGGCCGGAGGGCCTGAAAGAGACCCAGTACTTC. The full variable domain, its missing parts supplied by reference TRBV30 and TRBJ2-5, is SQTIHQWPATLVQPVGSPLSLECTVEGTSNPNLYWYRQAAGRGLQLLFYSVGIGQISSEVPQNLSASRPQDRQFILSSKKLLLSDSGFYLCAWSVRPEGLKETQYFGPGTRLLVL.

This chain uses TRBV27 with TRBJ1-2; TRBD1 agrees at 7 bases. V was clipped by 6 bases and J by 2 bases; unmatched bases: 3. Germline lookup yields CDR1 MNHEY and CDR2 SMNVEV (reference sequence). The CDR3 has 13 residues. The CDR3 DNA sequence: TGTGCCAGCAGAAAGACAGGGAACTATGGCTACACCTTC. Its translation is CASRKTGNYGYTF.

This clone was seen only a few times. This sequence joins TRBV30 and TRBJ1-5; D is uncertain. CDR1 GTSNPN and CDR2 SVGIG come from the germline V gene (reference sequence). Trimming removed 1 base at V and 4 bases at J, with 11 bases between. This CDR3 comprises 14 residues. The CDR3 sequence is CAWSAQAVNQPQHF. The CDR3 DNA follows: TGTGCCTGGAGTGCCCAGGCCGTTAATCAGCCCCAGCATTTT.

The V call is TRBV7-2, the J call TRBJ1-5; 10 nucleotides align to TRBD1. The V and J ends lost 5 bases and 4 bases, in that order; junction bases with no gene match: 8. Germline assignment: CDR1 SGHTA and CDR2 FQGNSA. The CDR3 totals 16 residues. The CDR3 bases are TGTGCCAGCAGCGGGGGGACAGGGGTCCGGAATCAGCCCCAGCATTTT. It is translated as CASSGGTGVRNQPQHF.

The chain links TRBV5-1 to TRBJ2-2, with 13 bases aligning to TRBD2. From germline, CDR1 is SGHRS and CDR2 YFSETQ. CDR3 size: 18 residues. The trim removed 0 bases at V and 8 bases at J, leaving 10 bases unmatched. The DNA of the CDR3 is TGCGCCAGCAGCTTGGCTGGGACCGGGACTAGCGGGAAAGGGGAGCTGTTTTTT. Protein sequence: CASSLAGTGTSGKGELFF.

The rearrangement links TRBV15 to TRBJ2-7; tentatively, D is TRBD2 (6 bases). Germline CDR1 is LNHNV and CDR2 is YYDKDF (reference sequence). The ends were cut back, 5 bases at V and 5 bases at J, with 13 bases in the middle. This CDR3 spans 13 amino acids. The CDR3 reads CATSPGSIDEQYF. DNA for the CDR3: TGTGCCACCAGCCCCGGGAGTATCGACGAGCAGTACTTC. The variable domain in full, completed from reference TRBV15 and TRBJ2-7, reads DAMVIQNPRYQVTQFGKPVTLSCSQTLNHNVMYWYQQKSSQAPKLLFHYYDKDFNNEADTPDNFQSRRPNTSFCFLDIRSPGLGDTAMYLCATSPGSIDEQYFGPGTRLTVT.

The chain links TRBV6-4 to TRBJ2-1; the match to TRBD2 covers 7 bases. V lost 6 bases to trimming and J lost 6 bases; unmatched junction nucleotides: 5. From germline, CDR1 is MRHNA and CDR2 SNTAGT. CDR3 size: 13 residues. The CDR3 region has the DNA TGTGCCAGCAGCCAAGAGCGGGGCAATGAGCAGTTCTTC. Protein product: CASSQERGNEQFF.